A selection of T cell receptor beta chains follows, all from one sample in a study of shared clonotypes between healthy human individuals. The repertoire was sequenced with immunoSEQ multiplex PCR; TCRdb's copy has only in-frame clones and lacks some. The data contain approximately 2,000,000 clones, about 94% of them singletons. Sequencing was carried out using naive CD8+ T cells from PBMCs. All receptors come from a man between 18 and 29 years old in good health. Some clones in this sample may be carry-over from other donors' samples. CDR3s include the opening cysteine and the closing phenylalanine or tryptophan.

V gene: TRBV27
CDR3 length: 13
CDR3 protein: CASSFGPRAVQFF

V gene: TRBV19
CDR3 length: 14
CDR3 protein: CASAVGLTYNEQFF

V gene: TRBV2
CDR3 length: 14
CDR3 protein: CASSESGLAETQYF

V gene: TRBV6-5
CDR3 length: 13
CDR3 protein: CASSYTDITEAFF

V gene: TRBV19
CDR3 length: 16
CDR3 protein: CASSSGRDQLRDTIYF

V gene: TRBV4-1
CDR3 length: 12
CDR3 protein: CASSHLRTEAFF

V gene: TRBV6-5
CDR3 length: 13
CDR3 protein: CASGLLNTGELFF

V gene: TRBV6-6
CDR3 length: 14
CDR3 protein: CASSDHRTAYGYTF

V gene: TRBV10-3
CDR3 length: 14
CDR3 protein: CASSWTGSSYEQYF

V gene: TRBV13
CDR3 length: 14
CDR3 protein: CASSQTGSDYEQYF

V gene: TRBV28
CDR3 length: 15
CDR3 protein: CASSVPRGRNYGYTF

V gene: TRBV4-1
CDR3 length: 19
CDR3 protein: CASSHLPPGSGDPKNIQYF

V gene: TRBV19
CDR3 length: 13
CDR3 protein: CASISSANYGYTF

V gene: TRBV4-1
CDR3 length: 16
CDR3 protein: CASSQGPNTGTETQYF

V gene: TRBV7-9
CDR3 length: 12
CDR3 protein: CASSLGRGEQFF

V gene: TRBV15
CDR3 length: 13
CDR3 protein: CATSRASNTEAFF

V gene: TRBV5-5
CDR3 length: 14
CDR3 protein: CASSLVRLAETQYF

V gene: TRBV27
CDR3 length: 16
CDR3 protein: CASSPINRLGSYEQYF

V gene: TRBV25-1
CDR3 length: 14
CDR3 protein: CASSAYRDYNEQFF

V gene: TRBV7-9
CDR3 length: 18
CDR3 protein: CASSGRNPGLARTGELFF

V gene: TRBV9
CDR3 length: 16
CDR3 protein: CASSAHRGPNTGELFF

V gene: TRBV28
CDR3 length: 12
CDR3 protein: CASSLTNYEQYF

V gene: TRBV4-1
CDR3 length: 15
CDR3 protein: CASSRNSGVPYEQYF

V gene: TRBV7-9
CDR3 length: 19
CDR3 protein: CASSSGPLNIGVKPDQLFF

V gene: TRBV4-3
CDR3 length: 17
CDR3 protein: CASSQDQLASGSGEQYF

V gene: TRBV7-2
CDR3 length: 15
CDR3 protein: CASSFILDSLYGYTF

V gene: TRBV4-1
CDR3 length: 13
CDR3 protein: CASSQVSSYEQYF

V gene: TRBV5-4
CDR3 length: 14
CDR3 protein: CASSDPQSSCEQYF

V gene: TRBV7-9
CDR3 length: 17
CDR3 protein: CASSEHPGVAGVYEQYF

V gene: TRBV6-1
CDR3 length: 15
CDR3 protein: CASSAMTGQHTEAFF

V gene: TRBV7-9
CDR3 length: 15
CDR3 protein: CASRGDRSVTDTQYF

V gene: TRBV19
CDR3 length: 12
CDR3 protein: CASGDNSYEQYF

V gene: TRBV5-1
CDR3 length: 14
CDR3 protein: CASSTDRTNYGYTF

V gene: TRBV9
CDR3 length: 14
CDR3 protein: CASSIRESVYEQYF

V gene: TRBV7-9
CDR3 length: 14
CDR3 protein: CASSGGGYQETQYF

V gene: TRBV5-1
CDR3 length: 18
CDR3 protein: CASSPEPGTGRDTGELFF

V gene: TRBV5-4
CDR3 length: 13
CDR3 protein: CASSLDVNNEQFF

V gene: TRBV7-9
CDR3 length: 14
CDR3 protein: CASSPQGRPYGYTF

V gene: TRBV9
CDR3 length: 13
CDR3 protein: CASSVGILGTQYF

V gene: TRBV9
CDR3 length: 15
CDR3 protein: CASSPRDRAFSEAFF

V gene: TRBV6-5
CDR3 length: 16
CDR3 protein: CASSYSTGPLNYGYTF

V gene: TRBV2
CDR3 length: 15
CDR3 protein: CASRPTSGSIYEQYF

V gene: TRBV6-6
CDR3 length: 14
CDR3 protein: CASSDVYSNQPQHF

V gene: TRBV6-1
CDR3 length: 17
CDR3 protein: CASSESYRAWLQETQYF

V gene: TRBV9
CDR3 length: 14
CDR3 protein: CASRPLDRPHGYTF

V gene: TRBV5-6
CDR3 length: 15
CDR3 protein: CASSLGTGINQPQHF

V gene: TRBV13
CDR3 length: 14
CDR3 protein: CASSLGAGDTEAFF

V gene: TRBV14
CDR3 length: 14
CDR3 protein: CASSHYDKIYEQYF

V gene: TRBV7-8
CDR3 length: 12
CDR3 protein: CASSLSGVGYTF

V gene: TRBV5-4
CDR3 length: 15
CDR3 protein: CASSLDRGGFYGYTF

V gene: TRBV9
CDR3 length: 16
CDR3 protein: CASSPPGAGVTDTQYF

V gene: TRBV6-5
CDR3 length: 15
CDR3 protein: CASSTGGSPYNEQFF

V gene: TRBV14
CDR3 length: 15
CDR3 protein: CASSPGQGNSYEQYF

V gene: TRBV6-5
CDR3 length: 13
CDR3 protein: CASRGTGNYEQYF

V gene: TRBV15
CDR3 length: 17
CDR3 protein: CATSRGRQDPSNQPQHF

V gene: TRBV7-9
CDR3 length: 12
CDR3 protein: CASSESNQPQHF

V gene: TRBV6-1
CDR3 length: 16
CDR3 protein: CASSELRGLLTNGYTF

V gene: TRBV2
CDR3 length: 12
CDR3 protein: CASSEWIGELFF

V gene: TRBV19
CDR3 length: 16
CDR3 protein: CASSDRLAGPYNEQFF

V gene: TRBV10-1
CDR3 length: 15
CDR3 protein: CASSESGRLNTEAFF